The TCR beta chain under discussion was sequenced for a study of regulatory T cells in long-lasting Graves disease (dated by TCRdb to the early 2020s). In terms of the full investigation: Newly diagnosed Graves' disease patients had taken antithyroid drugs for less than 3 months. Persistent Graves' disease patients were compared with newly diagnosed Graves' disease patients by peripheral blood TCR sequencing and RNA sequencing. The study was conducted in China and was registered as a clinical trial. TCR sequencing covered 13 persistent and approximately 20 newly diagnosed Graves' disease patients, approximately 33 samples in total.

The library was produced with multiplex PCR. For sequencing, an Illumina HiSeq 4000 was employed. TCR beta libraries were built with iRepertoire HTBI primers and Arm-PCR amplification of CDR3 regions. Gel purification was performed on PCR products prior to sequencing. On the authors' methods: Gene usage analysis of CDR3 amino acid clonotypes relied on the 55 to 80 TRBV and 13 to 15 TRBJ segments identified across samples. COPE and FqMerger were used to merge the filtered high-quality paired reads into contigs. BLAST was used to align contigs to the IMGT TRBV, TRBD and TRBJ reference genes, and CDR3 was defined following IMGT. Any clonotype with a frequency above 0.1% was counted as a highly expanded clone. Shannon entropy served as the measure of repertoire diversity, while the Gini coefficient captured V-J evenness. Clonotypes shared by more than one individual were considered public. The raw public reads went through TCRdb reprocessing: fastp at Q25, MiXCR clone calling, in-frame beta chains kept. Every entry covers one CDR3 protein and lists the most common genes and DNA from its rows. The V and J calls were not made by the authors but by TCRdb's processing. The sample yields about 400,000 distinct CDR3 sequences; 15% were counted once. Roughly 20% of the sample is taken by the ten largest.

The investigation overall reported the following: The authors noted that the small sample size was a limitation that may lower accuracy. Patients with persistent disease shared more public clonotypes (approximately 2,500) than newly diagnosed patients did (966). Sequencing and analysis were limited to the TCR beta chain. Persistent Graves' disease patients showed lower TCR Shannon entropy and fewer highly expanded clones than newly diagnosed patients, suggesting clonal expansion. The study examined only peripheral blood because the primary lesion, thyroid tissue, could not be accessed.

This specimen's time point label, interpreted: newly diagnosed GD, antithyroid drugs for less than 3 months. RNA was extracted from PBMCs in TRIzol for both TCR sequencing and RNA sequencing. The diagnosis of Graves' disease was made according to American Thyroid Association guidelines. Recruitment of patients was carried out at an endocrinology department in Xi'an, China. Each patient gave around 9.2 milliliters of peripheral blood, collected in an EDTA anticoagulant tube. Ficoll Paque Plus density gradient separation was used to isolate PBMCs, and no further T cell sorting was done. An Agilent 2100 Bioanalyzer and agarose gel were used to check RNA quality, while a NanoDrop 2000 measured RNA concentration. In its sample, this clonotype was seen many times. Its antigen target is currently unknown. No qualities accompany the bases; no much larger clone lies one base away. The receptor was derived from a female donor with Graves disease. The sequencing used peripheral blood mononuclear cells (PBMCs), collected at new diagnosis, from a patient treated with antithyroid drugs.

The CDR3 protein is CASRFESGENQPQHF. The DNA reads TGTGCCAGCAGATTCGAATCGGGCGAAAATCAGCCCCAGCATTTT. The chain is made from TRBV2 and TRBJ1-5, with no confidently assigned D gene. The CDR3 holds 15 amino acids from the cysteine to the phenylalanine. This entry keeps only the CDR3 DNA: 45 bases, framed from base 1. Via the germline V gene, CDR1 is SNHLY and CDR2 FYNNEI. V lost 6 bases and J lost 4 bases; the stretch between them is 16 bases long.